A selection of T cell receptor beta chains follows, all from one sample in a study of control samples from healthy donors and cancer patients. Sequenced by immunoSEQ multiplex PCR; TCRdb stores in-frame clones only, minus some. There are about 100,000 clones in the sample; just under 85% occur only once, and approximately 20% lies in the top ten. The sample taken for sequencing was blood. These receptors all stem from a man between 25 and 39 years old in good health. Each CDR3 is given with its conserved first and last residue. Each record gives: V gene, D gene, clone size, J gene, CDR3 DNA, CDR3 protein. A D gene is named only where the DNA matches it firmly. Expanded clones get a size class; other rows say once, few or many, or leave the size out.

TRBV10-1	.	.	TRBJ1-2	TGCGCCAGCAGTGAGTCGATCGGAGGACGGCATGGCTACACCTTC	CASSESIGGRHGYTF
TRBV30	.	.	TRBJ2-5	TGTGCCTGGAGTGTCTCCCCAGCTAGCCAAGAGACCCAGTACTTC	CAWSVSPASQETQYF
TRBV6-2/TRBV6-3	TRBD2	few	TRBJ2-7	TGTGCCAGCAGTGACCCGGGACGGGGGGGGTCCTACGAGCAGTACTTC	CASSDPGRGGSYEQYF
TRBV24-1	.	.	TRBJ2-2	TGTGCCACCAGTGATTTGGGCAATTACGGGGAGCTGTTTTTT	CATSDLGNYGELFF
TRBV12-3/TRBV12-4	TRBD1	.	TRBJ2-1	TGTGCCAGCAGCCCGGGACAGAATGAGCAGTTCTTC	CASSPGQNEQFF
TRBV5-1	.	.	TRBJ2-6	TGCGCCAGCAGCTTTGGTGAGGGATTCTACTCTGGGGCCAACGTCCTGACTTTC	CASSFGEGFYSGANVLTF
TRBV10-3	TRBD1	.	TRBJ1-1	TGTGCCATCAGTGACCCTACAGGGGTTGAAACTGAAGCTTTCTTT	CAISDPTGVETEAFF
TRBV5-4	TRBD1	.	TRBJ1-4	TGTGCCAGCAGCACCCGGGACAGGGCCATCGGGAATGAAAAACTGTTTTTT	CASSTRDRAIGNEKLFF
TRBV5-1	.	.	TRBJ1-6	TGCGCCAGCTATCGGGACTTTGGTTCACCCCTCCACTTT	CASYRDFGSPLHF
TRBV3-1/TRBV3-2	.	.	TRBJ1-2	TGTGCCAGCAGCCAACCGGACGGGGCTGGGGGCTACACCTTC	CASSQPDGAGGYTF
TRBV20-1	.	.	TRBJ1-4	TGCAAGGATGGGGGGCAAGAAAAACTGTTTTTT	CKDGGQEKLFF
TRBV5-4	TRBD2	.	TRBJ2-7	TGTGCCAGCAGCACCAAACTAGCGGGGGATTCCTACGAGCAGTACTTC	CASSTKLAGDSYEQYF
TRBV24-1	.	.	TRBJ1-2	TGTGCCACCAGTGCGGGGAGGAGCTATGGCTACACCTTC	CATSAGRSYGYTF
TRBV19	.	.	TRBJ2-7	TGTGCCAGTAGTGGACCTCAAAGGGGGCAGTACTTC	CASSGPQRGQYF
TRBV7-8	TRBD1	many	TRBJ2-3	TGTGCCAGCAGCTTCGGACAGGGGGCGGATACGCAGTATTTT	CASSFGQGADTQYF
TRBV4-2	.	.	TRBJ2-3	TGTGCCAGCAGCCAAGATGAACAGGGAGGGCCAGATACGCAGTATTTT	CASSQDEQGGPDTQYF
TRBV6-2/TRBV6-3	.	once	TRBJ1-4	TGTGCCAGCAGCTCACAGTTTGGTAATGAAAAACTGTTTTTT	CASSSQFGNEKLFF
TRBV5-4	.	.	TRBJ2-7	TGTGCCAGCAGCTTAGGCGCGGGGGCTTACGAGCAGTACTTC	CASSLGAGAYEQYF
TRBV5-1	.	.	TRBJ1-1	TGCGCCAGCAGCTTGGTCCAGATGAACACTGAAGCTTTCTTT	CASSLVQMNTEAFF
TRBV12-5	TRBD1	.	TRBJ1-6	TGTGCTAGTGGTTTGGTATCGGGGACAGGGACCAATTCACCCCTCCACTTT	CASGLVSGTGTNSPLHF
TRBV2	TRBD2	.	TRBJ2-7	TGTGCCACTGAAGCGGGGGGGCCAGGCGAGCAGTACTTC	CATEAGGPGEQYF
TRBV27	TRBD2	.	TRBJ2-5	TGTGCCAGCAGTTTACTAGCGGGGGGCCAAGAGACCCAGTACTTC	CASSLLAGGQETQYF
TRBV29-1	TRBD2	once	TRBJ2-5	TGCAGCGTTGCCCAGGCTAGCGGGGAGACCCAGTACTTC	CSVAQASGETQYF
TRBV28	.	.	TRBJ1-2	TGTGCCAGCAGACGGACAGTTGTTGGCTACACCTTC	CASRRTVVGYTF
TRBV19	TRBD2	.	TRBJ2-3	TGTGCCAGTAGTATAGATCAAGCGGGACCAGACACGCAGTATTTT	CASSIDQAGPDTQYF
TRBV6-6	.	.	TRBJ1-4	TGTGCCAGCAGTTACGAGGTTAATGAAAAACTGTTTTTT	CASSYEVNEKLFF
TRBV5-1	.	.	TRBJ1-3	TGCGCCAGCAGCTTGGCCCCGGGCTCTGGAAACACCATATATTTT	CASSLAPGSGNTIYF
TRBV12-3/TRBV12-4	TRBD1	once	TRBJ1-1	TGTGCCAGCAGCCTGGACAGGACTGAAGCTTTCTTT	CASSLDRTEAFF
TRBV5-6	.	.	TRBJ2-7	TGTGCCAGCAGCTTGGAGGCCAGGGGCGAGCAGTACTTC	CASSLEARGEQYF
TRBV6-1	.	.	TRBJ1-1	TGTGCCAGCAGTGAAGCGCTGGCCACGAACGGGTGGGCTTTCTTT	CASSEALATNGWAFF
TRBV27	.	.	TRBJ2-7	TGTGCCAGCAGAAAACAGGTTAGCTCCTACGAGCAGTACTTC	CASRKQVSSYEQYF
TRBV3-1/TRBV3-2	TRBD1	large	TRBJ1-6	TGTGCCAGCAGCCAGGGGACAGAGAATTCACCCCTCCACTTT	CASSQGTENSPLHF
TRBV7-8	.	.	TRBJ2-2	TGTGCCAGCAGCCCCCGAGGGGGGGGGAACACCGGGGAGCTGTTTTTT	CASSPRGGGNTGELFF
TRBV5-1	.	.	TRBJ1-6	TGCGCCAGCAGCTTGGGTATCGCCTACGAAGATAATTCACCCCTCCACTTT	CASSLGIAYEDNSPLHF
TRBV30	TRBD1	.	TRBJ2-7	TGTGCCTGGAGTGAGGACAGGGCCTACGAGCAGTACTTC	CAWSEDRAYEQYF
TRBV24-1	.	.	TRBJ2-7	TGTGCCACCAGTGACGGCCCCAGCTACGAGCAGTACTTC	CATSDGPSYEQYF
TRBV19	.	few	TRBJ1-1	TGTGCCAGTAGTACTAACAGAAAAGAAGCTTTCTTT	CASSTNRKEAFF
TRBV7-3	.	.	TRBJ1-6	TGTGCCAGCAGCCCGGGGACGGCGAATTCACCCCTCCACTTT	CASSPGTANSPLHF
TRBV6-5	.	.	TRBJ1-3	TGTGCCAGCAGCCCCCCGGGCAGAGGAAACACCATATATTTT	CASSPPGRGNTIYF
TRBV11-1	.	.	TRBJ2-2	TGTGCCAGCAGCTTGAGGTCCCAAACCGGGGAGCTGTTTTTT	CASSLRSQTGELFF
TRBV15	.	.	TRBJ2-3	TGTGCCACCAGCAGAGATCTGAGAGGGATCACAGATACGCAGTATTTT	CATSRDLRGITDTQYF
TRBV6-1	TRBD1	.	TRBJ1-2	TGTGCCAGCAGTGAAGCGTCCCCAGGGGGAGGCTACACCTTC	CASSEASPGGGYTF